This T cell receptor (beta chain) was profiled in a study of PD-L1 blockade in urothelial cancer. About the study: Median blood clonality was around 0.074, with tens of thousands of unique TCRs.

PCRs each included synthetic TCR analog templates spiked in. Measured with immunoSEQ multiplex PCR; TCRdb has only the in-frame clones, and not every one. The data hold 70,000 to 95,000 clones, with 65% to 85% observed a single time. Time point denoted: pretreatment peripheral blood. CDR3 length equals 16 residues. V was pared by 2 bases and J by 2 bases, with 5 bases of the junction left unmatched. The germline gives CDR1 SGHTA, CDR2 FQGNSA. This chain uses TRBV7-2 with TRBJ2-3; 9 bases align to TRBD2. The clonotype comes from a man between 60 and 70 years old with urothelial cancer. Source: PBMCs, taken around atezolizumab (anti-PD-L1) treatment. As DNA, the CDR3 is TGTGCCAGCAGCTTAACCGGGACTAGCCTCACAGATACGCAGTATTTT. It encodes CASSLTGTSLTDTQYF.